The clone carrying this T cell receptor (beta chain) came up many times. Antigen specificity is unknown. This record belongs to a study of spatial heterogeneity in lung cancer. V shed 7 bases, J shed 3 bases, and the junction held 6 bases outside the gene matches. Germline CDR1 is SNHLY and CDR2 is FYNNEI. This CDR3 spans 13 amino acids. One entry per CDR3 protein results from TCRdb running MiXCR on the 5' RACE reads. The sample contains 100,000 or so distinct CDR3 sequences, roughly 4.5% of which appear only once. Time point meaning: sample taken at primary tumor resection. General study points: One measure, the expanded intratumoral alpha and beta TCR count, tracked tumor mutation counts.

Sample: lung tumor tissue, taken at surgery. The J gene is TRBJ2-7, the V gene TRBV2, with TRBD1 identical over 7 bases. The receptor was derived from a male donor with early-stage non-small cell lung cancer. The CDR3 loop is CASTTGSLYEQYF. Here the CDR3 DNA reads TGTGCCAGCACGACAGGGAGTCTCTACGAGCAGTACTTC. The variable domain in full, completed from reference TRBV2 and TRBJ2-7, reads EPEVTQTPSHQVTQMGQEVILRCVPISNHLYFYWYRQILGQKVEFLVSFYNNEISEKSEIFDDQFSVERPDGSNFTLKIRSTKLEDSAMYFCASTTGSLYEQYFGPGTRLTVT.